The rows below give T cell receptor beta chains drawn from one sample of a study of blood T cell repertoires in COVID-19. Profiling relied on immunoSEQ multiplex PCR, and the TCRdb table lists in-frame clones only, not all of them. This table holds about 140,000 clones, approximately 90% found once. The material sequenced was peripheral blood. The receptor set was obtained from a woman aged 80 or over with acute or convalescent COVID-19. CDR3s include the opening cysteine and the closing phenylalanine or tryptophan. Fields, in order: J gene, clone size, V gene, D gene, CDR3 length, CDR3 protein, CDR3 DNA. A D gene is named only where the DNA matches it firmly. For some rows the clone size is stated as once, few or many, or as a class when expanded; others skip it.

TRBJ1-2 NA TRBV24-1 TRBD1 13 CATSETGTDGYTF TGTGCCACCAGTGAAACCGGGACAGATGGCTACACCTTC
TRBJ2-5 NA TRBV29-1 TRBD2 16 CSGGGTSGAFQETQYF TGCAGCGGCGGGGGGACTAGCGGGGCATTTCAAGAGACCCAGTACTTC
TRBJ2-1 NA TRBV27 TRBD2 14 CASSRLAGVNEQFF TGTGCCAGCAGTAGACTAGCGGGGGTTAATGAGCAGTTCTTC
TRBJ1-1 NA TRBV7-2 NA 16 CASSLMAGLGDTEAFF TGTGCCAGCAGCTTAATGGCGGGCCTGGGTGACACTGAAGCTTTCTTT
TRBJ2-1 NA TRBV5-4 TRBD2 16 CASSLLAGRAYNEQFF TGTGCCAGCAGCTTACTAGCGGGGCGAGCTTACAATGAGCAGTTCTTC
TRBJ1-1 NA TRBV6-5 NA 13 CASSRGSNTEAFF TGTGCCAGCAGTAGAGGGTCGAACACTGAAGCTTTCTTT
TRBJ2-7 few TRBV2 NA 11 CASSVLYEQYF TGTGCCAGCAGTGTCCTCTACGAGCAGTACTTC
TRBJ2-5 NA TRBV6-5 TRBD2 16 CASSSSISGGSKTQYF TGTGCCAGCAGTTCCTCGATAAGCGGGGGGTCGAAGACCCAGTACTTC
TRBJ2-1 NA TRBV7-9 TRBD2 14 CASSSSGLAGDGIF TGTGCCAGCAGCTCCTCGGGACTAGCGGGGGACGGGATCTTC
TRBJ1-4 NA TRBV6-2/TRBV6-3 TRBD1 15 CASSPADRGGEKLFF TGTGCCAGCAGTCCCGCGGACAGGGGCGGGGAAAAACTGTTTTTT
TRBJ1-2 NA TRBV28 NA 16 CASSLFRGRGRAGYTF TGTGCCAGCAGTTTATTTAGGGGGAGAGGGAGGGCTGGCTACACCTTC
TRBJ1-2 NA TRBV27 NA 13 CASRPDSQYGYTF TGTGCCAGCAGGCCTGACAGCCAATATGGCTACACCTTC
TRBJ2-5 NA TRBV18 TRBD2 13 CASSAGDQETQYF TGTGCCAGCTCAGCGGGGGACCAAGAGACCCAGTACTTC
TRBJ2-1 NA TRBV25-1 NA 11 CASSPGYEQFF TGTGCCAGCAGTCCAGGGTATGAGCAGTTCTTC
TRBJ2-2 NA TRBV6-5 TRBD2 15 CALSPLRGGHGELFF TGTGCCTTATCTCCTTTGCGGGGGGGCCACGGGGAGCTGTTTTTT
TRBJ2-5 NA TRBV15 TRBD2 15 CATSRDWRGGETQYF TGTGCCACCAGCAGAGATTGGCGGGGGGGCGAGACCCAGTACTTC
TRBJ2-5 NA TRBV6-5 NA 14 CASSYGGAGETQYF TGTGCCAGCAGTTACGGGGGGGCCGGGGAGACCCAGTACTTC
TRBJ2-2 NA TRBV5-8 NA 14 CASSLLEGPGELFF TGTGCCAGCAGCTTGTTGGAGGGCCCCGGGGAGCTGTTTTTT
TRBJ2-1 NA TRBV24-1 NA 16 CATSDSYSRSYNEQFF TGTGCCACCAGTGATTCTTACAGTAGATCCTACAATGAGCAGTTCTTC